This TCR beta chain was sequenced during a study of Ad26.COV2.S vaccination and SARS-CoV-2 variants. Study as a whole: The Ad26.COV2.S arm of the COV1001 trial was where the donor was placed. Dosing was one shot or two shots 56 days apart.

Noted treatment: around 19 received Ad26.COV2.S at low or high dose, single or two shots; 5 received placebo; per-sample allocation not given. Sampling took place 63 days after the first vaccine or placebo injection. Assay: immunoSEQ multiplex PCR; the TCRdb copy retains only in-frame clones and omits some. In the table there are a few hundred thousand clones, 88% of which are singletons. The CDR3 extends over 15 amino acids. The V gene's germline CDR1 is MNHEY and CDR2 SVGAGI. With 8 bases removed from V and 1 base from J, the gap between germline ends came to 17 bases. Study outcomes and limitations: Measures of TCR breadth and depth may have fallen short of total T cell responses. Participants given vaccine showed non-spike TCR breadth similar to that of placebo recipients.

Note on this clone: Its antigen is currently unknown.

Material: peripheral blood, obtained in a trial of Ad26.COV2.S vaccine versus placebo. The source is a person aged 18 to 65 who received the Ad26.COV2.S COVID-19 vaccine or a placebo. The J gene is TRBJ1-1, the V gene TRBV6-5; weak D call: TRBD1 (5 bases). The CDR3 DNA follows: TGTGCCAGCGGGGTCCGTGACAGACCGAACACTGAAGCTTTCTTT. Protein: CASGVRDRPNTEAFF.